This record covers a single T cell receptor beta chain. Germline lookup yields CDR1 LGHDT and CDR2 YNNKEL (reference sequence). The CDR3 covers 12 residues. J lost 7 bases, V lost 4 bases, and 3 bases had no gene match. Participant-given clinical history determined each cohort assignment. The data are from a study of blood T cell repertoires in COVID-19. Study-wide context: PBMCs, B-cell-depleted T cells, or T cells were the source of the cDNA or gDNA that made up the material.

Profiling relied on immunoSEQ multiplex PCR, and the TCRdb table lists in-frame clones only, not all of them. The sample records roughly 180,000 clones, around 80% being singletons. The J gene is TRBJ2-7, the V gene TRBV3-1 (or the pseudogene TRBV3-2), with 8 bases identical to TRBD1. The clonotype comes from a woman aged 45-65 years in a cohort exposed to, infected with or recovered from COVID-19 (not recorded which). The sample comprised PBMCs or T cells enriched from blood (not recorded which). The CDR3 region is CASSPGQAEQYF. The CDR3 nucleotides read TGTGCCAGCAGCCCGGGACAGGCGGAGCAGTACTTC.